These 32 T cell receptor beta chains came from one sample sequenced in a study of blood T cell repertoires in COVID-19. Here immunoSEQ multiplex PCR was the method, and the copy in TCRdb shows in-frame clones only, minus some. The sample includes around 280,000 clones, about 90% of them seen just once. Sequenced material: peripheral blood. These receptors were obtained from a woman in her thirties with COVID-19, enrolled during active disease.

This rearrangement joins TRBV4-2 to TRBJ2-3, with 9 bases identical to TRBD2. V gave up 0 bases and J gave up 5 bases; unmatched junction bases: 9. CDR1 is LGHNA, CDR2 YNFKEQ, per germline. The CDR3 is 17 amino acids. The CDR3 bases are TGTGCCAGCAGCCAAGATTGGGGCGGGGGGGCCCTAGATACGCAGTATTTT. This codes for CASSQDWGGGALDTQYF.

This chain uses TRBV2 with TRBJ1-6; tentative D call: TRBD1 (5 bases). Trimming took off 8 bases at V and 2 bases at J, with 13 bases between the two ends. The CDR3 loop spans 15 amino acids. Germline lookup yields CDR1 SNHLY and CDR2 FYNNEI. The CDR3 spells CASRAGITYNSPLHF. The CDR3 coding sequence is TGTGCCAGCCGGGCAGGGATTACCTATAATTCACCCCTCCACTTT.

The rearrangement links TRBV15 to TRBJ2-3, with D perhaps matching TRBD1 (5 bases). Trimming left V 0 bases short and J 5 bases short, with 12 bases between. CDR1 and CDR2 from the germline V gene are LNHNV and YYDKDF (reference sequence). The CDR3 extends over 15 amino acids. CDR3 loop: CATSRDVQGEDTQYF. The DNA for the CDR3 is TGTGCCACCAGCAGAGATGTCCAGGGTGAAGATACGCAGTATTTT.

A remark on this clone: The sample carries other DNA sequences with the same CDR3. The chain is built from TRBV6-5 and TRBJ2-1; no clear D. V was pared by 0 bases and J by 7 bases, with 4 bases between. CDR1 MNHEY and CDR2 SVGAGI come from the germline V gene. The CDR3 is made up of 12 amino acids. CDR3 residues: CASSYSGNEQFF. The CDR3 bases are TGTGCCAGCAGTTACTCCGGGAATGAGCAGTTCTTC.

The rearrangement uses TRBV5-4 and TRBJ2-7; TRBD2 aligns across 9 bases. In germline, CDR1 is SGHNT, CDR2 YYREEE (reference sequence). The CDR3 totals 14 residues. V gave up 4 bases and J gave up 2 bases; unmatched junction bases: 4. CDR3 sequence reads: CASSPRTSAYEQYF. The CDR3, as DNA: TGTGCCAGCAGCCCCCGGACTAGCGCCTACGAGCAGTACTTC.

The rearrangement links TRBV5-1 to TRBJ2-7; D is uncertain. This CDR3 has 13 residues. V was cut by 0 bases and J by 1 base, with 5 bases left in between. In germline, CDR1 is SGHRS, CDR2 YFSETQ. In DNA form, the CDR3 reads TGCGCCAGCAGCTTGGACACGTCCTACGAGCAGTACTTC. Translation: CASSLDTSYEQYF.

The rearrangement uses TRBV2 and TRBJ1-2; the match to TRBD1 covers 10 bases. CDR1 and CDR2 from the germline V gene are SNHLY and FYNNEI. The CDR3 sequence is 15 residues long. The junction had 7 bases not matched to a gene; V was cut back by 1 base and J by 8 bases. DNA for the CDR3: TGTGCCAGCAGTGAAGGGAGACAGGGGGCACGGGGCTACACCTTC. Amino acids: CASSEGRQGARGYTF.

This clone has a single count. This chain joins TRBV18 and TRBJ1-2, with D hard to call. The CDR3 runs 15 residues. Germline assignment: CDR1 KGHSH and CDR2 LQKENI. Trimming took off 2 bases at V and 5 bases at J, with 15 bases between the two ends. CDR3: CASSPKIPAGYGYTF. The CDR3 DNA reads TGTGCCAGCTCACCAAAGATTCCTGCGGGGTATGGCTACACCTTC.

This chain joins TRBV28 and TRBJ2-2, with a possible D match to TRBD2 (6 bases). V was cut by 4 bases and J by 6 bases, with 6 bases left in between. The CDR3 spans 12 residues. Germline V lookup: CDR1 MDHEN, CDR2 SYDVKM. CDR3 DNA sequence: TGTGCCAGCAGTTGGGAGGCCGGGGAGCTGTTTTTT. The encoded protein is CASSWEAGELFF.

The chain recombines TRBV7-2 with TRBJ1-2; D is uncertain. Trimming removed 5 bases at V and 1 base at J, with 14 bases between. The CDR3 totals 15 residues. CDR1 and CDR2 (germline): SGHTA, FQGNSA. Here the CDR3 reads CASSPRRGDNYGYTF. For the CDR3, the DNA is TGTGCCAGCAGCCCTAGACGGGGAGATAACTATGGCTACACCTTC. Supplemented by reference TRBV7-2 and TRBJ1-2, the full variable domain reads GAGVSQSPSNKVTEKGKDVELRCDPISGHTALYWYRQSLGQGLEFLIYFQGNSAPDKSGLPSDRFSAERTGGSVSTLTIQRTQQEDSAVYLCASSPRRGDNYGYTFGSGTRLTVV.

The chain couples TRBV11-3 to TRBJ2-3; TRBD1 matches 11 bases. The CDR3 loop spans 15 amino acids. With 5 bases clipped from V and 4 bases from J, the junction kept 5 bases outside the gene matches. The germline CDR1 and CDR2 sequences are SGHNT and YENEEA. The CDR3, as DNA: TGTGCCAGCAGCCCCGGGACAGGGGGGGCAGATACGCAGTATTTT. It is translated as CASSPGTGGADTQYF. The whole variable domain, filled in from reference TRBV11-3 and TRBJ2-3, reads EAGVVQSPRYKIIEKKQPVAFWCNPISGHNTLYWYLQNLGQGPELLIRYENEEAVDDSQLPKDRFSAERLKGVDSTLKIQPAELGDSAVYLCASSPGTGGADTQYFGPGTRLTVL.

The chain employs TRBV3-1 (or the pseudogene TRBV3-2) and TRBJ1-3; no definite D call. CDR1 is LGHDT and CDR2 is YNNKEL in the germline V gene (reference sequence). The CDR3 sequence is 16 residues long. V lost 1 base to trimming and J lost 5 bases, with 15 bases between them. CDR3 region: CASSQGRELIRNTIYF. Written as DNA, the CDR3 is TGTGCCAGCAGCCAAGGGAGGGAATTAATAAGAAACACCATATATTTT.

This clone has a single count. This chain uses TRBV7-2 with TRBJ1-2, with D hard to call. Germline V gene data show CDR1 as SGHTA and CDR2 as FQGNSA. CDR3 length: 15 amino acids. V lost 5 bases and J lost 4, with 17 bases in between. Here the CDR3 reads CASSPRRNPPYGYTF. CDR3 in DNA: TGTGCCAGCAGCCCGCGTCGAAACCCCCCCTATGGCTACACCTTC.

This clone has a single count. This chain connects TRBV11-1 to TRBJ1-1; the D gene is possibly TRBD1 (5 bases). The germline V and J ends were trimmed by 6 bases and 4 bases, with 18 bases remaining between them. Looked up from germline, CDR1 is SGHAT and CDR2 is FQDESV (reference sequence). CDR3 length: 15 amino acids. The CDR3 DNA is TGTGCCAGCAGTCGTTTGGGGGGAGAGATCACTGAAGCTTTCTTT. Protein sequence: CASSRLGGEITEAFF.

The chain recombines TRBV6-5 with TRBJ1-1, with D maybe TRBD1 (5 bases). This CDR3 contains 16 residues. Germline values: CDR1 MNHEY, CDR2 SVGAGI. V was cut by 2 bases and J by 4 bases, with 17 bases left in between. Here the CDR3 DNA reads TGTGCCAGCAGTTACGCCTACACGGGGGAAATCACTGAAGCTTTCTTT. Protein product: CASSYAYTGEITEAFF.

The chain uses TRBV21-1 and TRBJ2-2; the D segment call TRBD1 is taken from the table without a DNA check. TRBV21-1 represents a pseudogene. The CDR3 is 14 amino acids. The CDR3 here is CASSTKGGTGELFF. In nucleotides, the CDR3 is TGTGCCAGCAGCACTAAAGGGGGTACCGGGGAGCTGTTTTTT.

This sequence joins TRBV11-2 and TRBJ1-2; 7 bases map to TRBD1. The J segment lost 8 bases and the V segment lost 6 bases, leaving 6 bases of the junction unmatched. The germline CDR1 and CDR2 sequences are SGHAT and FQNNGV. The CDR3 consists of 12 residues. This CDR3 is CASSRGTVGYTF. As DNA, the CDR3 is TGTGCCAGCAGTCGGGGGACAGTCGGCTACACCTTC.

This sequence joins TRBV5-4 and TRBJ1-2; 7 bases line up with TRBD1. V shed 5 bases, J shed 4 bases, and the junction held 11 bases outside the gene matches. The germline gives CDR1 SGHNT, CDR2 YYREEE (reference sequence). This CDR3 has 15 amino acids. CDR3 sequence reads: CASRLGGQASYGYTF. The CDR3 region has the DNA TGTGCCAGCAGACTTGGCGGACAGGCTTCCTATGGCTACACCTTC.

V and J are TRBV6-5 and TRBJ1-2, with D perhaps TRBD1 (6 bases). The V gene's germline CDR1 is MNHEY and CDR2 SVGAGI. The CDR3 contains 12 residues. The V gene lost 4 bases and the J gene lost 8 bases, with 11 bases spanning the gap. The DNA for the CDR3 is TGTGCCAGCAGTTCGACAGGACAAGGCTACACCTTC. It translates to CASSSTGQGYTF.

The V and J genes are TRBV28 and TRBJ1-1; tentatively, D is TRBD1 (6 bases). Trimming removed 5 bases from V and 0 bases from J, with 16 bases in between. The CDR3 totals 16 residues. CDR1 and CDR2 (germline): MDHEN, SYDVKM. CDR3 amino acids: CASSPIGQLMNTEAFF. The CDR3, as DNA: TGTGCCAGCAGTCCTATTGGACAGCTAATGAACACTGAAGCTTTCTTT.

The V and J genes are TRBV5-3 and TRBJ2-5, with 11 nucleotides matching TRBD1. TRBV5-3 counts as an open reading frame of uncertain function. The CDR3 covers 15 residues. V was clipped by 6 bases and J by 5 bases; unmatched bases: 9. This CDR3 reads CARTPRDRGMETQYF. The CDR3 DNA sequence: TGTGCCAGAACCCCTCGGGACAGGGGGATGGAGACCCAGTACTTC.

The V call is TRBV30, the J call TRBJ1-1; D is ambiguous. Per germline, CDR1 GTSNPN and CDR2 SVGIG (reference sequence). CDR3 size: 12 residues. The germline V and J ends were trimmed by 3 bases and 4 bases, with 9 bases remaining between them. The CDR3 sequence: CAWSKGGTEAFF. The CDR3 bases are TGTGCCTGGAGCAAGGGAGGCACTGAAGCTTTCTTT.

This chain joins TRBV2 and TRBJ2-7; possibly TRBD2 for D (5 bases). CDR3 length: 13 residues. V was shortened by 6 bases and J by 2 bases, with 11 bases between the two germline ends. From germline, CDR1 is SNHLY and CDR2 FYNNEI. CDR3 nucleotides: TGTGCCAGCAGGTCGACTATCCCCTACGAGCAGTACTTC. Encoded protein: CASRSTIPYEQYF.

V gene TRBV14 combines with J gene TRBJ1-2, with D uncertain. The CDR3 covers 15 residues. Trimming shortened V by 2 bases and J by 8 bases, and 18 bases separated the two germline ends. The germline V gene has CDR1 SGHDN and CDR2 FVKESK. In DNA, the CDR3 is TGTGCCAGCAGCCAACTAAACCCCGGGTTAAGCGGCTACACCTTC. Encoded protein: CASSQLNPGLSGYTF.

The chain is built from TRBV19 and TRBJ2-5; TRBD1 aligns across 7 bases. CDR1 is LNHDA and CDR2 is SQIVND in the germline V gene (reference sequence). The CDR3 totals 17 residues. Trimming cost V 3 bases and J 1 base; bases outside gene matches: 11. As DNA, the CDR3 is TGTGCCAGTAGTATGGTCCCGCCTGGGACAGCCCAAGAGACCCAGTACTTC. It yields the protein CASSMVPPGTAQETQYF.

This sequence joins TRBV10-2 and TRBJ2-2; perhaps TRBD2 as D (7 bases). Germline assignment: CDR1 WSHSY and CDR2 SAAADI. Trimming took 4 bases from V and 6 from J, leaving 24 bases between them. The CDR3 length is 18 residues. This chain's CDR3 is CASSVSKGGQAGAGELFF. The CDR3 region has the DNA TGCGCCAGCAGTGTATCAAAGGGGGGGCAGGCGGGCGCCGGGGAGCTGTTTTTT.

The sample holds one count of this clone. This sequence joins TRBV25-1 and TRBJ2-5; D remains ambiguous. V gave up 8 bases and J gave up 5 bases, with 15 bases separating them. This CDR3 is built from 13 residues. Germline loops: CDR1 MGHDK, CDR2 SYGVNS. CDR3 sequence reads: CASGWPETETQYF. The CDR3 DNA follows: TGTGCCAGCGGTTGGCCTGAAACGGAGACCCAGTACTTC.

DNA of the CDR3: TGCGCCAGCAGCTCACGGACAGGGTACGAGCAGTACTTC. Its protein product is CASSSRTGYEQYF. The rearrangement joins TRBV5-1 to TRBJ2-7; 8 nucleotides agree with TRBD1. Germline loops: CDR1 SGHRS, CDR2 YFSETQ. The J segment lost 4 bases and the V segment lost 3 bases, leaving 3 bases of the junction unmatched. The CDR3 length is 13 residues.

This chain connects TRBV7-9 to TRBJ1-1; D unresolved. The CDR3 sequence is 13 residues long. CDR1 and CDR2 from the germline V gene are SEHNR and FQNEAQ (reference sequence). V dropped 1 base and J dropped 8 bases, with 11 bases sitting between them. CDR3 sequence: CASSLGDGLEAFF. As DNA, the CDR3 is TGTGCCAGCAGCTTAGGCGACGGACTGGAAGCTTTCTTT.

The chain joins TRBV4-1 to TRBJ1-1; a possible D gene is TRBD1 (6 bases). Per the germline V gene, CDR1 is MGHRA and CDR2 is YSYEKL. The CDR3 runs 13 residues. V was pared by 4 bases and J by 5 bases, with 11 bases between. CDR3 sequence: CASSRLGATEAFF. CDR3 coding DNA: TGCGCCAGCAGCCGCCTGGGGGCGACTGAAGCTTTCTTT.

J is TRBJ1-2 and V is TRBV6-6, with 8 bases fitting TRBD1. Trimming took 2 bases from V and 5 from J; bases not matched to a gene: 7. CDR1 and CDR2 (germline): MNHNY, SVGAGI (reference sequence). CDR3 length equals 15 residues. DNA for the CDR3: TGTGCCAGCAGTTACCAGGCAGGGGGCGCTTATGGCTACACCTTC. Protein product: CASSYQAGGAYGYTF.

V is TRBV19 and J is TRBJ1-5; D gene unclear. V lost 8 bases to trimming and J lost 7 bases, with 15 bases between them. CDR3 size: 13 residues. Germline lookup yields CDR1 LNHDA and CDR2 SQIVND (reference sequence). CDR3 residues: CASGFITPQPQHF. The DNA for the CDR3 is TGTGCCAGTGGTTTTATAACTCCACAGCCCCAGCATTTT.